The 9 T cell receptor beta chains given below trace back to one sample, sequenced in a study of blood T cells in healthy people across ages. PCR was performed a second time for roughly 7 to 11 cycles using a sample-barcoded 5' primer and a J-beta primer mix. One entry per CDR3 protein results from TCRdb running MiXCR on the 5' RACE reads. The sample yields hundreds of thousands of distinct CDR3 sequences, around two fifths seen once. Specimen: blood. The receptors stem from a man aged 60 to 69 in good health.

The DNA for the CDR3 is TGTGCCAGCAGCTTAGGGGTAGCGGGGGGGTATGAGCAGTTCTTC. The encoded protein is CASSLGVAGGYEQFF. The chain recombines TRBV7-6 with TRBJ2-1, with 11 bases lining up with TRBD2. Germline CDR1 is SGHVS and CDR2 is FNYEAQ. After removal of 1 base from V and 8 bases from J, the junction contained 4 bases not matched to a gene. CDR3 length: 15 residues.

The chain recombines TRBV5-1 with TRBJ2-1; D is tentatively TRBD1 or TRBD2 (5 bases each). Germline lookup yields CDR1 SGHRS and CDR2 YFSETQ. V lost 4 bases and J lost 2, with 10 bases in between. CDR3 length equals 14 residues. The DNA for the CDR3 is TGCGCCAGCAGCGTACGGGGCGCCTACAATGAGCAGTTCTTC. This translates into CASSVRGAYNEQFF.

The gene calls are TRBV5-1 and TRBJ2-1, with 10 bases matching TRBD2. Unmatched junction bases numbered 10, after V lost 3 bases and J lost 7 bases. The CDR3 sequence is 16 residues long. Per germline, CDR1 SGHRS and CDR2 YFSETQ. The CDR3 sequence is CASSSDVDSGGNEQFF. In nucleotides, the CDR3 is TGCGCCAGCAGCTCCGACGTGGATAGCGGGGGGAATGAGCAGTTCTTC.

The table lists this clonotype with many counts. The chain joins TRBV4-1 to TRBJ2-5; 8 bases match TRBD2. Germline assignment: CDR1 MGHRA and CDR2 YSYEKL. The length of the CDR3 is 14 residues. Germline trimming cut 4 bases from V and 5 bases from J; bases unmatched to any gene: 6. This CDR3 reads CASSRGLAAETQYF. CDR3 bases: TGCGCCAGCAGCCGAGGACTAGCCGCTGAGACCCAGTACTTC.

This clonotype was counted between two and nine times. V usage is TRBV20-1 and J usage is TRBJ2-3; 11 bases are shared with TRBD2. CDR3 length equals 15 residues. Trimming at V came to 1 base and at J to 5 bases, leaving 5 bases not matched to a gene. Germline loops: CDR1 DFQATT, CDR2 SNEGSKA (reference sequence). The CDR3 coding sequence is TGCAGTGCTAGAGTTTCTAGCGGGGGGAAAGATACGCAGTATTTT. It translates to CSARVSSGGKDTQYF.

The V call is TRBV20-1, the J call TRBJ2-5; TRBD1 or TRBD2 may be the D gene (7 bases each). CDR3 length: 13 residues. The V end was cut by 3 bases, the J end by 13 bases, with 21 bases between. Germline loops: CDR1 DFQATT, CDR2 SNEGSKA (reference sequence). Written as DNA, the CDR3 is TGCAGTGCTAGTCGACAGGGAGGGCGAGAGCGGTACTTC. Amino acids: CSASRQGGRERYF.

The gene calls are TRBV15 and TRBJ2-4, with D possibly matching TRBD1 (6 bases). Germline V gene sequence: CDR1 LNHNV, CDR2 YYDKDF (reference sequence). The CDR3 covers 15 residues. With 4 bases removed from V and 4 bases from J, the gap between germline ends came to 14 bases. In DNA form, the CDR3 reads TGTGCCACCAGCATGGACAGAATGGAAAAAAACATTCAGTACTTC. Its translation is CATSMDRMEKNIQYF.

This clonotype was counted at least ten times. This sequence joins TRBV27 and TRBJ2-7; the D gene is possibly TRBD1 (6 bases). Germline V gives CDR1 MNHEY, CDR2 SMNVEV (reference sequence). CDR3 length equals 15 residues. The V end lost 6 bases, the J end lost 2 bases, and 17 bases lay between the germline ends. The CDR3 is CASSAGDHPPYEQYF. The CDR3 bases are TGTGCCAGCAGCGCAGGGGATCACCCCCCCTACGAGCAGTACTTC.

The chain links TRBV2 to TRBJ1-4, with 7 bases that match TRBD1. Germline loops: CDR1 SNHLY, CDR2 FYNNEI. The J segment lost 0 bases and the V segment lost 2 bases, leaving 6 bases of the junction unmatched. This CDR3 comprises 17 residues. The CDR3 DNA reads TGTGCCAGCAGTGAATCCGGACAGGACCCAACTAATGAAAAACTGTTTTTT. Translating gives CASSESGQDPTNEKLFF.